This TCR beta chain emerged from a study of blood T cells in healthy people across ages. Drawn from each donor were approximately 10 milliliters of peripheral blood. Germline values: CDR1 SQVTM, CDR2 ANQGSEA. The CDR3 has 12 amino acids. V lost 0 bases, J lost 5 bases, and 8 bases lay in between. Regarding this clonotype: The antigen is unknown.

A second PCR, run for about 7 to 11 cycles, used a sample-barcoded 5' primer plus a J-beta primer mix. TCRdb reanalysed the 5' RACE reads using MiXCR and keeps one entry per CDR3 protein. The data contain approximately 360,000 distinct CDR3 sequences, roughly half of them singletons. General study results and limits: It was not possible, with unsorted PBMCs, to conclusively compare naive and antigen-experienced cells. It was found that TCR beta diversity correlated strongly with the percentage of naive T cells. Significant beta diversity loss was already apparent by age approximately 36, declining roughly linearly.

Source material: blood. The chain has TRBV29-1 and TRBJ2-7; D is tentatively TRBD1 or TRBD2 (5 bases each). This receptor was taken from a man aged 60-69 years in good health. For the CDR3, the DNA is TGCAGCGTTGAAGACCAGGGAGACGAGCAGTACTTC. Residues: CSVEDQGDEQYF.